A single sample is the source of the 21 T cell receptor beta chains below, sequenced in a study of OX40 agonist ivuxolimab in advanced cancers. Only in-frame clones appear in the TCRdb table, and some are missing; sequencing was by immunoSEQ multiplex PCR. Of about 7,800 clones detected, just under 75% appear once; the ten largest clones hold more than 50%. Sequenced material: CD4+ or CD8+ T cells sorted from blood, taken in a trial of the OX40 agonist ivuxolimab. The receptors originated from an adult with an advanced solid tumor such as melanoma, head and neck, liver or kidney cancer.

V is TRBV11-2 and J is TRBJ2-1, with 7 bases fitting TRBD2. The CDR3 is 14 residues long. Germline V CDR1 and CDR2: SGHAT, FQNNGV. V shed 1 base and J 3 bases; nucleotides not matched to a gene: 0. This chain's CDR3 is CASSLAGGYNEQFF. CDR3 bases: TGTGCCAGCAGCTTAGCGGGGGGCTACAATGAGCAGTTCTTC.

The gene calls are TRBV13 and TRBJ2-3; D might be TRBD1 (6 bases). Germline values: CDR1 PRHDT, CDR2 FYEKMQ (reference sequence). Trimming pared 7 bases from V and 11 bases from J, leaving 13 bases between. The CDR3 contains 11 residues. CDR3 sequence (DNA): TGTGCCAGCAAAAACACAGGGATGCAGTATTTT. The encoded protein is CASKNTGMQYF.

The CDR3 loop is CATPQTGELNSQPQHF. DNA for the CDR3: TGTGCCACCCCCCAGACAGGGGAACTTAATAGTCAGCCCCAGCATTTT. The chain recombines TRBV7-5 with TRBJ1-5; the D call of TRBD1 is as the table states it, not checked on the DNA. TRBV7-5 is assigned pseudogene status. The CDR3 totals 16 residues.

Details on this clone: One end of the junction is discordant with germline, which a read error may explain. The chain has TRBV29-1 and TRBJ1-2; 7 bases are shared with TRBD1. The CDR3 has 14 residues. Germline V lookup: CDR1 SQVTM, CDR2 ANQGSEA. The chain's CDR3 is CSVEPGQVNDGYTF. The CDR3 DNA sequence: TGCAGCGTTGAACCCGGACAGGTTAACGATGGCTACACCTTC. The variable domain in full, with the rest retrieved from reference TRBV29-1 and TRBJ1-2, is SAVISQKPSRDICQRGTSLTIQCQVDSQVTMMFWYRQQPGQSLTLIATANQGSEATYESGFVIDKFPISRPNLTFSTLTVSNMSPEDSSIYLCSVEPGQVNDGYTFGSGTRLTVV.

The chain joins TRBV12-5 to TRBJ1-1, with D uncertain. Between the trimmed V and J ends, which lost 9 bases and 6 bases, there was a span of 11 bases. Germline CDR1 reads LGHNT; CDR2 reads FRNRAP. The CDR3 runs to 11 residues. The CDR3 nucleotides read TGTGCTAGCTACGACATTTCTGAAGCTTTCTTT. Translated: CASYDISEAFF.

The genes are TRBV11-1 and TRBJ2-3; 9 bases align to TRBD2. CDR1 is SGHAT and CDR2 is FQDESV in the germline V gene (reference sequence). V dropped 0 bases and J dropped 2; count of bases not matched to a gene: 6. The CDR3 extends over 17 amino acids. The CDR3 sequence is CASSLAIRTSATDTQYF. CDR3 in DNA: TGTGCCAGCAGCTTAGCCATTCGGACTAGCGCCACAGATACGCAGTATTTT.

CDR3 coding DNA: TGTGCCAGCAGGTCGATAAACGGGGAGCTGTTTTTT. This codes for CASRSINGELFF. V is TRBV6-6 and J is TRBJ2-2; D remains unclear. CDR3 size: 12 residues. CDR1 is MNHNY, CDR2 SVGAGI, per germline (reference sequence). Trimming removed 6 bases at V and 7 bases at J, with 9 bases between.

This clone is medium-sized (0.01 to 0.1%) by share. CDR3 DNA: TGTGCCACTATGCTTAGATGGGGGCATTATTATGGCTACACCTTC. Translated, it gives CATMLRWGHYYGYTF. The chain links TRBV18 to TRBJ1-2, with a tentative D call TRBD1 (6 bases). Germline V gene sequence: CDR1 KGHSH, CDR2 LQKENI. This CDR3 region has 15 residues. Between the trimmed V and J ends, which lost 10 bases and 5 bases, there was a span of 23 bases.

V usage is TRBV9 and J usage is TRBJ2-1; 8 bases match TRBD2. This CDR3 is 13 amino acids long. V trimming: 2 bases; J trimming: 8 bases; junction bases outside the gene matches: 3. CDR1 is SGDLS and CDR2 is YYNGEE in the germline V gene. The CDR3 region is CASSVSGNHEQFF. CDR3 DNA: TGTGCCAGCAGCGTTAGCGGGAACCATGAGCAGTTCTTC.

The rearrangement links TRBV7-2 to TRBJ1-1, with 8 bases aligning to TRBD1. The ends lost 1 base at V and 4 bases at J; junction bases unmatched: 2. There are 14 residues in the CDR3. Germline assignment: CDR1 SGHTA and CDR2 FQGNSA. CDR3 region: CASSLGTGSTEAFF. Written as DNA, the CDR3 is TGTGCCAGCAGCTTAGGGACAGGGAGCACTGAAGCTTTCTTT.

The rearrangement links TRBV4-3 to TRBJ1-6; D not resolved. This CDR3 is built from 13 residues. Germline loops: CDR1 LGHNA, CDR2 YSLEER. Trimming removed 2 bases at V and 10 bases at J, with 9 bases between. The CDR3 loop is CASSQIEDSPLHF. CDR3 nucleotides: TGCGCCAGCAGCCAAATTGAGGACTCACCCCTCCACTTT.

This clone was seen once. V gene TRBV9 combines with J gene TRBJ2-5; the D gene is possibly TRBD1 (5 bases). The CDR3 is 17 amino acids. Deletions cut 4 bases from V and 6 bases from J, with 25 bases between. Germline V gene data show CDR1 as SGDLS and CDR2 as YYNGEE. CDR3 sequence (DNA): TGTGCCAGCAGCCCTCCGGGTCGGGCAGGGATAGGGAAGACCCAGTACTTC. It specifies CASSPPGRAGIGKTQYF.

The chain couples TRBV5-1 to TRBJ2-4; D might be TRBD2 (6 bases). This CDR3 is 13 amino acids long. The germline V gene has CDR1 SGHRS and CDR2 YFSETQ. Trimming stripped 6 bases from V and 3 bases from J, with 10 bases between. In DNA form, the CDR3 reads TGCGCCAGCACCGGGAGTAACAAAAACATTCAGTACTTC. This translates into CASTGSNKNIQYF.

The chain is built from TRBV11-1 and TRBJ2-7; D is ambiguous. V lost 2 bases, J lost 7 bases, and 9 bases lay in between. Germline-derived CDR1 and CDR2 are SGHAT and FQDESV (reference sequence). The CDR3 covers 12 residues. CDR3 region: CASSLYGIEQYF. In nucleotides, the CDR3 is TGTGCCAGCAGCTTATATGGGATTGAGCAGTACTTC.

The chain carries TRBV10-3 and TRBJ2-1; the D is unclear. The V and J ends lost 0 bases and 4 bases respectively, with 10 bases between them. The CDR3 has 15 amino acids. The V gene's germline CDR1 is ENHRY and CDR2 SYGVKD. CDR3 DNA sequence: TGTGCCATCAGTGAGTCCCAATTAGGTTACAATGAGCAGTTCTTC. Translated: CAISESQLGYNEQFF.

This clone was seen a handful of times. Here the CDR3 DNA reads TGTGCCAGTAGTATAGACCTTTCGGCGATCAATGAGCAGTTCTTC. Amino acids: CASSIDLSAINEQFF. The chain is built from TRBV19 and TRBJ2-1; no clear D gene. V dropped 0 bases and J dropped 6 bases, with 12 bases sitting between them. Germline CDR1 reads LNHDA; CDR2 reads SQIVND (reference sequence). The CDR3 runs to 15 residues.

This chain joins TRBV9 and TRBJ2-1; the D is unclear. The CDR3 totals 16 residues. The V end was cut by 0 bases, the J end by 8 bases, with 18 bases between. CDR1 and CDR2 (germline): SGDLS, YYNGEE. The CDR3 region is CASSVDDSWGSYEQFF. DNA of the CDR3: TGTGCCAGCAGCGTAGATGACTCTTGGGGTAGCTATGAGCAGTTCTTC.

Here the CDR3 reads CASSQGSRRENQPQHF. CDR3 DNA: TGCGCCAGCAGCCAAGGAAGTCGCAGGGAAAATCAGCCCCAGCATTTT. This rearrangement joins TRBV4-1 to TRBJ1-5, with D perhaps matching TRBD1 (5 bases). CDR3 size: 16 residues. V was shortened by 1 base and J by 4 bases, with 14 bases between the two germline ends. The germline CDR1 and CDR2 sequences are MGHRA and YSYEKL.

The table lists this clone with a few counts. One junction end disagrees with the germline gene, perhaps due to a read error. This sequence joins TRBV7-2 and TRBJ2-7; a weak D match, TRBD2 (6 bases). Germline lookup yields CDR1 SGHTA and CDR2 FQGNSA. The CDR3 extends over 15 amino acids. CDR3 sequence reads: CASSPGWRDGTEQYF. The CDR3 coding sequence is TGCGCCAGCAGCCCCGGATGGCGGGATGGCACCGAGCAGTACTTC.

The chain employs TRBV27 and TRBJ2-1; D is perhaps TRBD1 (6 bases). Germline CDR1 reads MNHEY; CDR2 reads SMNVEV (reference sequence). V was pared by 3 bases and J by 1 base, with 7 bases between. This CDR3 comprises 14 residues. The CDR3 loop is CASSFGTSYNEQFF. CDR3 nucleotide sequence: TGTGCCAGCAGTTTCGGGACATCCTACAATGAGCAGTTCTTC.

Regarding this clone: Within the sample, other DNA sequences also encode this same CDR3. V usage is TRBV29-1 and J usage is TRBJ1-1; D is unclear. The CDR3 loop spans 12 amino acids. V was trimmed by 1 base and J by 1 base, leaving 4 bases between them. Germline V CDR1 and CDR2: SQVTM, ANQGSEA. The DNA of the CDR3 is TGCAGCGTTGAAGGGGGGAACACTGAAGCTTTCTTT. Translating it yields CSVEGGNTEAFF.